This TCR beta chain was documented in a study of shared clonotypes between healthy human individuals. The table came from immunoSEQ multiplex PCR; TCRdb's copy has only in-frame clones and leaves some out. The sample lists approximately 2.5 million clones, 93% occurring once. This receptor was taken from a man younger than 30 in good health. Some clones in this sample may be carry-over from other donors' samples. The sequenced sample consisted of naive CD4+ T cells from PBMCs. Subset defined: CD45RA+ positively selected.

Here the CDR3 DNA reads TGTGCCAGCACTCCTGGGGGGGCCAGGCGGGGCTACACCTTC. This encodes CASTPGGARRGYTF. V gene TRBV28 combines with J gene TRBJ1-2; TRBD1 is a possible D gene (6 bases). The CDR3 loop spans 14 amino acids. V lost 7 bases and J 8 bases, leaving 20 bases between the germline ends. CDR1 and CDR2 (germline): MDHEN, SYDVKM.